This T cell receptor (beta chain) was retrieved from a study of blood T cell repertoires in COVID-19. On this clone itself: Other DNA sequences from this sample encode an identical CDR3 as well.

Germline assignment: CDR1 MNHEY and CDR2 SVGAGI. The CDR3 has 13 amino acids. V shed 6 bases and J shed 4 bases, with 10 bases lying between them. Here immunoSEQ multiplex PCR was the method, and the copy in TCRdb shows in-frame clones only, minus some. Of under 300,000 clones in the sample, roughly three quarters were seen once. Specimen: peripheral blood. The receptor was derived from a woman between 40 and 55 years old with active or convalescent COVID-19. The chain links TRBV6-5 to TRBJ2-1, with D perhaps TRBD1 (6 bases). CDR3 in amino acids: CASSPGQYNEQFF. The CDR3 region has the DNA TGTGCCAGCAGCCCCGGACAGTACAATGAGCAGTTCTTC.